The entry below gives a single T cell receptor (beta chain) sequence along with its context. Its antigen is not identified. The data derive from a study of persistence of HIV-infected CD4 T cells. Overall study results and limits: TCR analyses could not target the rare provirus-carrying CMV-responding cells. Compared with CD3/CD28-stimulated cells, CMV- and Gag-responding cells showed lower TCRbeta richness.

The immunoSEQ assay was version 4, run in survey mode. Template was genomic DNA at 8 to 10 ng/uL, with up to 1 ug used per sample. Sequencing used immunoSEQ multiplex PCR; TCRdb keeps in-frame clones, though not all of them. The profile shows fewer than 40,000 clones, about 80% of them singletons. Cells were stimulated with CMV-infected fibroblast lysates at roughly 9.1 ug/mL. CD40L-negative CD69-negative CD45RO-high memory CD4+ T cells were sorted as populations depleted of antigen-responding cells. Per germline, CDR1 MNHNY and CDR2 SVGAGI (reference sequence). Losses at the gene ends were 6 bases for V and 6 bases for J; bases not matched to a gene: 4. The CDR3 has 14 residues.

J is TRBJ2-1 and V is TRBV6-6, with 11 positions matching TRBD1. The sequencing used CD4+ T cells sorted from PBMCs after roughly 18-hour stimulation, collected from a patient who received antiretroviral therapy. The receptor was isolated from an adult woman with HIV who was CMV-seropositive. CDR3 bases: TGTGCCAGCAGACCCGGGACAGGGGGCAATGAGCAGTTCTTC. It is translated as CASRPGTGGNEQFF.